Presented here are 25 T cell receptor beta chains from one specimen sequenced in a study of cytomegalovirus exposure and HLA in healthy donors. The PCR employed 60 Vbeta primers together with 13 Jbeta primers. Sequenced by immunoSEQ multiplex PCR; TCRdb stores in-frame clones only, minus some. The sample has around 200,000 clones, just under 70% seen once. Sequenced input: PBMCs. These receptors came from a man between 40 and 49 years old in good health and CMV-seropositive.

The chain uses TRBV4-2 and TRBJ2-2; 7 nucleotides line up with TRBD2. Germline V lookup: CDR1 LGHNA, CDR2 YNFKEQ. The CDR3 runs to 17 residues. With V trimmed by 1 base and J by 0 bases, 5 bases remained unmatched. CDR3 amino acids: CASSQGSGGPNTGELFF. The CDR3 bases are TGTGCCAGCAGCCAAGGCTCGGGGGGTCCGAACACCGGGGAGCTGTTTTTT.

The rearrangement joins TRBV5-1 to TRBJ2-6, with D uncertain. The CDR3 sequence is 14 residues long. CDR1 is SGHRS, CDR2 YFSETQ, per germline. The V and J ends lost 2 bases and 4 bases respectively, with 7 bases between them. The CDR3 bases are TGCGCCAGCAGCTTAAGTCGGGGGGCCAACGTCCTGACTTTC. It specifies CASSLSRGANVLTF.

The chain is built from TRBV7-2 and TRBJ2-5, with D perhaps matching TRBD2 (6 bases). The CDR3 runs 14 residues. The germline V and J ends were trimmed by 1 base and 1 base, with 7 bases remaining between them. CDR1 is SGHTA and CDR2 is FQGNSA in the germline V gene. The CDR3 coding sequence is TGTGCCAGCAGCTTAGGACTAGTCCAAGAGACCCAGTACTTC. It yields the protein CASSLGLVQETQYF.

This chain uses TRBV27 with TRBJ2-5; a weak D match, TRBD2 (6 bases). Matching the DNA end better, TRBJ2-7 makes the J call doubtful. Germline V lookup: CDR1 MNHEY, CDR2 SMNVEV (reference sequence). The CDR3 totals 13 residues. The CDR3 DNA reads as TGTGCCAGCAGTTCCCTGGGAGGTCGCGAGCAGTACTTC. Translating gives CASSSLGGREQYF.

This clone appeared a few times. This chain connects TRBV5-1 to TRBJ2-1, with TRBD2 matching over 9 bases. J was trimmed by 4 bases and V by 3 bases; bases with no gene match: 8. The CDR3 length is 16 residues. The germline V gene encodes CDR1 SGHRS and CDR2 YFSETQ. CDR3 nucleotides: TGCGCCAGCAGCTCTACGCGGGGGGGCGCTTACAATGAGCAGTTCTTC. It codes for CASSSTRGGAYNEQFF.

CDR3 protein: CASSLGAGGGNQPQHF. DNA of the CDR3: TGTGCCAGCAGCTTAGGGGCGGGGGGCGGCAATCAGCCCCAGCATTTT. The J gene is TRBJ1-5, the V gene TRBV7-9; a weak D match, TRBD1 (6 bases). The germline CDR1 and CDR2 sequences are SEHNR and FQNEAQ (reference sequence). With 1 base removed from V and 2 bases from J, the gap between germline ends came to 12 bases. This CDR3 spans 16 amino acids.

This clone was counted only a few times. Other nucleotide sequences from this sample produce the same CDR3. The chain couples TRBV7-6 to TRBJ1-1; 8 bases match TRBD1. Germline CDR1 SGHVS, CDR2 FNYEAQ. Trimming took 3 bases from V and 5 from J; bases not matched to a gene: 8. The CDR3 runs 15 residues. The chain's CDR3 is CASSFQTGEVTEAFF. DNA for the CDR3: TGTGCCAGCAGCTTCCAGACAGGGGAGGTAACTGAAGCTTTCTTT.

The V gene is TRBV7-9, the J gene TRBJ2-1; 9 bases are shared with TRBD1. The CDR3 runs to 15 residues. From germline, CDR1 is SEHNR and CDR2 FQNEAQ (reference sequence). The junction had 5 bases not matched to a gene; V was cut back by 4 bases and J by 4 bases. CDR3: CASSSDRGWYNEQFF. The CDR3 region has the DNA TGTGCCAGCAGCTCGGACAGGGGTTGGTACAATGAGCAGTTCTTC.

The V call is TRBV6-1, the J call TRBJ1-1; TRBD1 might be the D (6 bases). V gave up 6 bases and J gave up 3 bases, with 17 bases separating them. Germline CDR1 MNHNS, CDR2 SASEGT. The CDR3 has 15 amino acids. DNA of the CDR3: TGTGCCAGCAGCAAAACCACAGGGTGGTACACTGAAGCTTTCTTT. The encoded protein is CASSKTTGWYTEAFF.

There are a few counts of this clone. This chain uses TRBV2 with TRBJ2-3; 10 bases map to TRBD1. The junction had 8 bases not matched to a gene; V was cut back by 3 bases and J by 5 bases. The CDR3 spans 16 residues. Germline CDR1 is SNHLY and CDR2 is FYNNEI. DNA of the CDR3: TGTGCCAGCAGTGATCCGGGACAGGGGACGGGAGATACGCAGTATTTT. Protein: CASSDPGQGTGDTQYF.

The gene calls are TRBV19 and TRBJ2-5; unclear D gene. The CDR3 sequence is 14 residues long. V was trimmed by 1 base and J by 5 bases, leaving 11 bases between them. Per germline, CDR1 LNHDA and CDR2 SQIVND (reference sequence). The CDR3 is CASSIAPRLETQYF. The CDR3 DNA is TGTGCCAGTAGTATAGCCCCCAGGCTGGAGACCCAGTACTTC.

The gene calls are TRBV6-5 and TRBJ2-3; weak D call: TRBD1 (5 bases). Trimming removed 6 bases at V and 4 bases at J, with 11 bases between. Germline V gives CDR1 MNHEY, CDR2 SVGAGI. CDR3 length: 13 residues. As DNA, the CDR3 is TGTGCCAGCAGCCCCCAAGGGGCAGATACGCAGTATTTT. Its protein product is CASSPQGADTQYF.

This clone showed up just a few times. V gene TRBV28 combines with J gene TRBJ2-7; 9 nucleotides line up with TRBD1. Germline CDR1 is MDHEN and CDR2 is SYDVKM. The V gene end was trimmed by 3 bases and the J gene end by 4 bases; junction bases not matched to a gene: 4. The CDR3 runs to 14 residues. The CDR3 reads CASSFGDRVYEQYF. CDR3 sequence (DNA): TGTGCCAGCAGTTTTGGGGACAGGGTTTACGAGCAGTACTTC.

V is TRBV7-2 and J is TRBJ1-1; no definite D call. Germline V gene data show CDR1 as SGHTA and CDR2 as FQGNSA. The CDR3 is made up of 11 amino acids. The V gene lost 0 bases and the J gene lost 8 bases, with 4 bases spanning the gap. In nucleotides, the CDR3 is TGTGCCAGCAGCTTAGCCATCGAAGCTTTCTTT. This gives the protein CASSLAIEAFF.

This chain uses TRBV5-1 with TRBJ2-7; weak D call: TRBD2 (5 bases). This CDR3 comprises 12 residues. Germline V CDR1 and CDR2: SGHRS, YFSETQ. Deletions cut 0 bases from V and 9 bases from J, with 10 bases between. DNA for the CDR3: TGCGCCAGCAGCTTGGTTAACGGACTGCAGTACTTC. Protein sequence: CASSLVNGLQYF.

In this sample, this clone turned up a few times. V gene TRBV19 combines with J gene TRBJ1-1; D gene unclear. Trimming shortened V by 3 bases and J by 2 bases, and 13 bases separated the two germline ends. The germline CDR1 and CDR2 sequences are LNHDA and SQIVND (reference sequence). This CDR3 region has 15 residues. For the CDR3, the DNA is TGTGCCAGTAGTATCCGTAGGAGCCTCAACACTGAAGCTTTCTTT. It is translated as CASSIRRSLNTEAFF.

The rearrangement links TRBV2 to TRBJ2-5; D is ambiguous. The DNA end lines up better with TRBJ2-7; the J call may be wrong. CDR1 and CDR2 from the germline V gene are SNHLY and FYNNEI. The CDR3 runs 14 residues. CDR3 nucleotide sequence: TGTGCCAGCAGTGAGGGTCGCGCGGCGTCCGAGCAGTACTTC. Translated, it gives CASSEGRAASEQYF.

The CDR3 spells CATISDWGGLQPQHF. CDR3 nucleotide sequence: TGTGCCACCATATCTGACTGGGGAGGGCTTCAGCCCCAGCATTTT. The gene calls are TRBV6-1 and TRBJ1-5; unclear D gene. The CDR3 is 15 residues long. With 10 bases removed from V and 6 bases from J, the gap between germline ends came to 22 bases. Germline V gene sequence: CDR1 MNHNS, CDR2 SASEGT.

The chain employs TRBV7-2 and TRBJ2-2; D call uncertain. This CDR3 spans 15 amino acids. Germline V gene sequence: CDR1 SGHTA, CDR2 FQGNSA. Trimming pared 0 bases from V and 3 bases from J, leaving 8 bases between. Written as DNA, the CDR3 is TGTGCCAGCAGCTTAGCGCGAACCGACACCGGGGAGCTGTTTTTT. Protein sequence: CASSLARTDTGELFF.

The V call is TRBV28, the J call TRBJ1-2; maybe TRBD1 (6 bases). The germline gives CDR1 MDHEN, CDR2 SYDVKM. V was pared by 5 bases and J by 8 bases, with 15 bases between. The CDR3 has 13 residues. The CDR3 coding sequence is TGTGCCAGCAGTCGTGGGGACATCCGGGGCTACACCTTC. Translation gives CASSRGDIRGYTF.

The CDR3 region has the DNA TGTGCCAGCAGTTACCGGGGGGCGAGGGAGCAGTTCTTC. Translation gives CASSYRGAREQFF. The chain recombines TRBV9 with TRBJ2-1, with D tentatively TRBD2 (7 bases). Germline V gene sequence: CDR1 SGDLS, CDR2 YYNGEE. V lost 5 bases, J lost 10 bases, and 16 bases lay in between. The CDR3 has 13 residues.

J is TRBJ1-1 and V is TRBV5-8; D is ambiguous. Per germline, CDR1 SGHTS and CDR2 YDEGEE. Trimming stripped 0 bases from V and 1 base from J, with 4 bases between. The CDR3 runs to 13 residues. The CDR3, as DNA: TGTGCCAGCAGCTTGGAGCCGAACACTGAAGCTTTCTTT. This sequence encodes CASSLEPNTEAFF.

A word on this clone: Additional DNA sequences in this sample encode the identical CDR3. The chain uses TRBV25-1 and TRBJ1-1; 7 nucleotides agree with TRBD1. Germline CDR1 and CDR2: MGHDK and SYGVNS. This CDR3 is 14 amino acids long. Trimming at V came to 6 bases and at J to 7 bases, leaving 11 bases not matched to a gene. CDR3: CASSPSTGPGEAFF. In DNA, the CDR3 is TGTGCCAGCAGCCCGTCGACAGGGCCGGGTGAAGCTTTCTTT.

CDR3 DNA sequence: TGTGCCAGCAGCCGTGGGGGGGGGTCGGATGGCTACACCTTC. Translating it yields CASSRGGGSDGYTF. The genes are TRBV7-8 and TRBJ1-2, with D tentatively TRBD1 (5 bases). The V gene lost 5 bases and the J gene lost 6 bases, with 16 bases spanning the gap. The length of the CDR3 is 14 residues. Germline V lookup: CDR1 SGHVS, CDR2 FQNEAQ.

J is TRBJ2-7 and V is TRBV19, with D unclear. V was clipped by 5 bases and J by 5 bases, with 7 bases between them. Germline V gene data show CDR1 as LNHDA and CDR2 as SQIVND (reference sequence). The length of the CDR3 is 11 residues. The CDR3 reads CASSSVDEQYF. The CDR3 nucleotides read TGTGCCAGTAGTTCAGTTGACGAGCAGTACTTC.